These 27 T cell receptor beta chains came from one sample sequenced in a study of blood T cell repertoires in COVID-19. TCRdb's table, derived via immunoSEQ multiplex PCR, lists solely in-frame clones and lacks some. The table has about 220,000 clones, under 90% seen once; the top ten hold more than 3%. Sequenced: PBMCs or T cells enriched from blood (not recorded which). All receptors come from a woman aged 55-69 years who had recovered from COVID-19.

This clone appeared once. The rearrangement joins TRBV5-1 to TRBJ1-2, with 8 bases identical to TRBD1. Unmatched junction bases numbered 6, after V lost 3 bases and J lost 2 bases. The CDR3 spans 15 residues. In germline, CDR1 is SGHRS, CDR2 YFSETQ. The CDR3 is CASSSGDRRNYGYTF. The DNA for the CDR3 is TGCGCCAGCAGCTCGGGGGACAGGCGCAACTATGGCTACACCTTC.

The V and J genes are TRBV7-2 and TRBJ2-7, with D tentatively TRBD2 (6 bases). V shed 5 bases and J shed 2 bases, with 19 bases lying between them. Germline assignment: CDR1 SGHTA and CDR2 FQGNSA. The CDR3 runs 16 residues. The CDR3 here is CASSPPAGSGAYEQYF. DNA for the CDR3: TGTGCCAGCAGCCCCCCCGCGGGATCGGGGGCCTACGAGCAGTACTTC.

The genes are TRBV18 and TRBJ1-2; D gene unclear. The germline V gene encodes CDR1 KGHSH and CDR2 LQKENI. This CDR3 spans 14 amino acids. Trimming removed 2 bases from V and 4 bases from J, with 11 bases in between. This CDR3 reads CASSPERAAYGYTF. In DNA form, the CDR3 reads TGTGCCAGCTCACCAGAGCGTGCAGCCTATGGCTACACCTTC.

The chain combines TRBV5-1 with TRBJ2-3; 13 nucleotides match TRBD2. This CDR3 is 16 amino acids long. V dropped 4 bases and J dropped 1; count of bases not matched to a gene: 3. The V gene's germline CDR1 is SGHRS and CDR2 YFSETQ. CDR3 nucleotide sequence: TGCGCCAGCAGCGGGGGACTAGCGGGGCGCACAGATACGCAGTATTTT. Protein product: CASSGGLAGRTDTQYF.

In its sample, this clone was seen a few times. CDR3 protein: CASSEPGTHYGYTF. In DNA, the CDR3 is TGTGCCAGCAGCGAGCCCGGGACACACTATGGCTACACCTTC. The chain joins TRBV7-2 to TRBJ1-2; D perhaps matches TRBD1 (6 bases). Trimming left V 5 bases short and J 3 bases short, with 13 bases between. This CDR3 has 14 residues. The V gene's germline CDR1 is SGHTA and CDR2 FQGNSA.

This chain joins TRBV27 and TRBJ1-2; tentatively, D is TRBD1 (5 bases). Trimming took off 6 bases at V and 7 bases at J, with 12 bases between the two ends. Per germline, CDR1 MNHEY and CDR2 SMNVEV (reference sequence). The CDR3 totals 12 residues. The CDR3 nucleotides read TGTGCCAGCAGCAGGGTCGATGGTGGCTACACCTTC. As protein: CASSRVDGGYTF.

This chain links TRBV7-9 with TRBJ1-3; unclear D gene. Looked up from germline, CDR1 is SEHNR and CDR2 is FQNEAQ (reference sequence). Trimming left V 5 bases short and J 10 bases short, with 12 bases between. This CDR3 is 12 amino acids long. The CDR3 region is CASSAIGRTIYF. The CDR3 DNA reads TGTGCCAGCAGCGCGATTGGTAGAACCATATATTTT.

The rearrangement links TRBV5-6 to TRBJ1-4; no clear D. Trimming pared 0 bases from V and 7 bases from J, leaving 16 bases between. The V gene's germline CDR1 is SGHDT and CDR2 YYEEEE. The CDR3 loop spans 16 amino acids. As DNA, the CDR3 is TGTGCCAGCAGCTTGGAGACTGGATGGTCAAGTGAAAAACTGTTTTTT. It yields the protein CASSLETGWSSEKLFF.

This chain links TRBV19 with TRBJ1-2, with 9 bases identical to TRBD1. Germline V gene lookup returns CDR1 LNHDA and CDR2 SQIVND (reference sequence). V was clipped by 5 bases and J by 9 bases; unmatched bases: 13. The CDR3 extends over 15 amino acids. In DNA form, the CDR3 reads TGTGCCAGTAGTTCCGCCGGGACAGGGAATGTAAGCTACACCTTC. Protein: CASSSAGTGNVSYTF. Filled out from reference TRBV19 and TRBJ1-2, the complete variable domain reads DGGITQSPKYLFRKEGQNVTLSCEQNLNHDAMYWYRQDPGQGLRLIYYSQIVNDFQKGDIAEGYSVSREKKESFPLTVTSAQKNPTAFYLCASSSAGTGNVSYTFGSGTRLTVV.

The chain recombines TRBV11-3 with TRBJ2-1; 10 bases are shared with TRBD2. This CDR3 is 17 amino acids long. The germline CDR1 and CDR2 sequences are SGHNT and YENEEA. The junction had 10 bases not matched to a gene; V was cut back by 4 bases and J by 4 bases. The CDR3 DNA sequence: TGTGCCAGCAGCTCGTCCCCCTTAGCGGGGGGTTACAATGAGCAGTTCTTC. It encodes CASSSSPLAGGYNEQFF.

The rearrangement links TRBV6-1 to TRBJ2-1; 13 positions agree with TRBD2. Trimming removed 3 bases from V and 4 bases from J; junction bases left unmatched: 3. The CDR3 is 16 amino acids. Per germline, CDR1 MNHNS and CDR2 SASEGT. The CDR3 here is CASSEPGLAGYNEQFF. The CDR3 nucleotides are TGTGCCAGCAGTGAGCCGGGACTAGCGGGGTACAATGAGCAGTTCTTC.

In this sample, this clone turned up once. J is TRBJ2-1 and V is TRBV7-6; 8 positions match TRBD2. CDR1 is SGHVS and CDR2 is FNYEAQ in the germline V gene. The CDR3 covers 15 residues. Trimming at V came to 1 base and at J to 5 bases, leaving 4 bases not matched to a gene. CDR3 in amino acids: CASSLVGSGNNEQFF. As DNA, the CDR3 is TGTGCCAGCAGCTTAGTCGGTAGCGGGAACAATGAGCAGTTCTTC. Variable domain in full (rest from reference TRBV7-6 and TRBJ2-1): GAGVSQSPRYKVTKRGQDVALRCDPISGHVSLYWYRQALGQGPEFLTYFNYEAQQDKSGLPNDRFSAERPEGSISTLTIQRTEQRDSAMYRCASSLVGSGNNEQFFGPGTRLTVL.

This chain connects TRBV6-5 to TRBJ2-1; 9 bases agree with TRBD2. This CDR3 has 15 residues. Unmatched junction bases numbered 3, after V lost 6 bases and J lost 0 bases. Germline values: CDR1 MNHEY, CDR2 SVGAGI. CDR3 sequence reads: CASSLAGNSYNEQFF. The CDR3 DNA is TGTGCCAGCAGCCTAGCGGGAAACTCCTACAATGAGCAGTTCTTC.

V and J are TRBV23-1 and TRBJ2-7; D unclear. TRBV23-1 is an ORF, with its function uncertain. This CDR3 has 11 residues. V was trimmed by 8 bases and J by 0 bases, leaving 5 bases between them. The CDR3 spells CASPRSYEQYF. The CDR3 DNA reads as TGCGCCAGCCCTCGCTCCTACGAGCAGTACTTC.

This chain connects TRBV5-1 to TRBJ2-1, with 8 bases fitting TRBD2. Germline V gene sequence: CDR1 SGHRS, CDR2 YFSETQ. The trim removed 0 bases at V and 15 bases at J, leaving 8 bases unmatched. This CDR3 spans 13 amino acids. CDR3 in amino acids: CASSLASGTRTFF. CDR3 DNA: TGCGCCAGCAGCTTGGCCTCGGGGACTAGAACGTTCTTC.

V and J are TRBV6-6 and TRBJ1-2; D may be TRBD1 (5 bases). Between the trimmed V and J ends, which lost 4 bases and 8 bases, there was a span of 11 bases. CDR3 length equals 12 residues. Germline V lookup: CDR1 MNHNY, CDR2 SVGAGI (reference sequence). This CDR3 reads CASSSAGWGYTF. The DNA of the CDR3 is TGTGCCAGCAGTTCGGCAGGGTGGGGCTACACCTTC.

V gene TRBV19 combines with J gene TRBJ2-7; 7 nucleotides line up with TRBD1. The CDR3 contains 15 residues. The V and J ends lost 4 bases and 1 base, in that order; junction bases with no gene match: 7. CDR1 and CDR2 (germline): LNHDA, SQIVND (reference sequence). The CDR3 spells CASSSLGQASYEQYF. As DNA, the CDR3 is TGTGCCAGTAGTAGTCTTGGACAGGCTTCCTACGAGCAGTACTTC.

This chain joins TRBV11-2 and TRBJ1-1; 7 nucleotides agree with TRBD1. The CDR3 covers 13 residues. Per germline, CDR1 SGHAT and CDR2 FQNNGV. Trimming at V came to 6 bases and at J to 7 bases, leaving 8 bases not matched to a gene. CDR3: CASRNTGAGEAFF. CDR3 coding DNA: TGTGCCAGCAGAAATACAGGGGCCGGTGAAGCTTTCTTT.

This chain uses TRBV2 with TRBJ1-5; D is uncertain. Deletions cut 4 bases from V and 4 bases from J, with 14 bases between. The CDR3 extends over 15 amino acids. CDR1 and CDR2 (germline): SNHLY, FYNNEI. The CDR3 DNA follows: TGTGCCAGCAGTGTGGCCAAACAATTGAATCAGCCCCAGCATTTT. It is translated as CASSVAKQLNQPQHF.

The gene calls are TRBV6-5 and TRBJ1-4, with D hard to call. The CDR3 runs 14 residues. V was clipped by 5 bases and J by 8 bases, with 15 bases between them. Germline V gives CDR1 MNHEY, CDR2 SVGAGI. CDR3 protein: CASSLSGRREKLFF. In DNA form, the CDR3 reads TGTGCCAGCAGTCTCAGCGGGCGCCGGGAAAAACTGTTTTTT.

With respect to this clone: Distinct nucleotide sequences in the sample also encode this CDR3. The chain joins TRBV7-9 to TRBJ1-1; tentative D call: TRBD1 (5 bases). V dropped 1 base and J dropped 0 bases, with 6 bases sitting between them. Germline V gene data show CDR1 as SEHNR and CDR2 as FQNEAQ (reference sequence). This CDR3 is 14 amino acids long. In DNA form, the CDR3 reads TGTGCCAGCAGCTTAGGACAGATGAACACTGAAGCTTTCTTT. Residues: CASSLGQMNTEAFF.

The CDR3 loop reads CASSSGTGEQYF. In DNA, the CDR3 is TGTGCCAGCAGTTCTGGGACAGGCGAGCAGTACTTC. This chain uses TRBV12-3 or TRBV12-4 with TRBJ2-7; 8 bases map to TRBD1. This CDR3 region has 12 residues. Trimming cost V 4 bases and J 6 bases; bases outside gene matches: 2.

The chain couples TRBV7-2 to TRBJ1-3; TRBD1 might be the D (5 bases). The CDR3 is 14 residues long. Germline loops: CDR1 SGHTA, CDR2 FQGNSA. V was pared by 2 bases and J by 8 bases, with 13 bases between. The CDR3 sequence is CASSLLGAEDTIYF. The DNA of the CDR3 is TGTGCCAGCAGCTTACTAGGGGCCGAGGACACCATATATTTT.

The chain recombines TRBV21-1 with TRBJ1-1. TRBV21-1 is noted as a pseudogene. The CDR3 consists of 14 residues. The CDR3 sequence: CASSKLGRNTEAFF. In nucleotides, the CDR3 is TGTGCCAGCAGCAAACTTGGGAGGAACACTGAAGCTTTCTTT.

The V gene is TRBV18, the J gene TRBJ1-1; 10 bases map to TRBD1. With 8 bases clipped from V and 5 bases from J, the junction kept 14 bases outside the gene matches. The germline gives CDR1 KGHSH, CDR2 LQKENI. This CDR3 is built from 16 residues. The CDR3 spells CASKTGTGEFGTEAFF. The CDR3 DNA follows: TGTGCCAGCAAGACCGGGACAGGGGAGTTTGGGACTGAAGCTTTCTTT.

The V gene is TRBV5-1, the J gene TRBJ1-2, with D perhaps TRBD1 (6 bases). Trimming stripped 0 bases from V and 4 bases from J, with 13 bases between. The CDR3 sequence is 15 residues long. The germline gives CDR1 SGHRS, CDR2 YFSETQ. The CDR3 DNA is TGCGCCAGCAGCTTGGATGGGGGCTTGACCTATGGCTACACCTTC. Its protein product is CASSLDGGLTYGYTF.

This rearrangement joins TRBV2 to TRBJ1-4; no clear D gene. CDR1 SNHLY and CDR2 FYNNEI come from the germline V gene. Trimming took off 7 bases at V and 7 bases at J, with 13 bases between the two ends. The CDR3 runs to 13 residues. The DNA for the CDR3 is TGTGCCAGCAATAAGTTGAGAGGTGAAAAACTGTTTTTT. Translation gives CASNKLRGEKLFF.